Shown below are 30 T cell receptor beta chains from a single sample sequenced in a study of blood T cell repertoires in COVID-19. TCRdb's copy holds only in-frame clones and misses some; the assay was immunoSEQ multiplex PCR. The repertoire holds hundreds of thousands of clones, roughly 90% seen once, with about an eighth in the top ten. Sequenced material: peripheral blood. These receptors were collected from a woman in her seventies with COVID-19, enrolled during active disease.

The J gene is TRBJ2-7, the V gene TRBV21-1; the D call of TRBD1 is as the table states it, not checked on the DNA. TRBV21-1 counts as a pseudogene. This CDR3 is built from 16 residues. CDR3 in amino acids: CASSKERDTPLGEQYF. CDR3 sequence (DNA): TGTGCCAGCAGCAAAGAAAGGGACACGCCTTTGGGGGAGCAGTACTTC.

The chain recombines TRBV2 with TRBJ1-5, with a tentative D call TRBD1 (5 bases). This CDR3 spans 14 amino acids. V was clipped by 5 bases and J by 2 bases, with 10 bases between them. Germline CDR1 is SNHLY and CDR2 is FYNNEI. This chain's CDR3 is CASSLKQGNQPQHF. In DNA form, the CDR3 reads TGTGCCAGCAGTCTAAAACAGGGCAATCAGCCCCAGCATTTT.

The chain links TRBV18 to TRBJ2-3; the D is unclear. CDR3 length equals 14 residues. V lost 6 bases and J 1 base, leaving 11 bases between the germline ends. Germline V CDR1 and CDR2: KGHSH, LQKENI. This CDR3 is CASSPIRGTDTQYF. Here the CDR3 DNA reads TGTGCCAGCTCCCCAATTCGGGGCACAGATACGCAGTATTTT.

This chain joins TRBV5-6 and TRBJ1-2; D perhaps matches TRBD1 (6 bases). The length of the CDR3 is 13 residues. Germline CDR1 is SGHDT and CDR2 is YYEEEE. V lost 4 bases to trimming and J lost 8 bases, with 15 bases between them. This CDR3 is CASSRRTAGGYTF. As DNA, the CDR3 is TGTGCCAGCAGCCGAAGGACAGCAGGGGGCTACACCTTC.

This sequence joins TRBV6-5 and TRBJ2-2; D is undetermined. The CDR3 runs to 13 residues. Trimming took 6 bases from V and 5 from J, leaving 10 bases between them. Germline V gene lookup returns CDR1 MNHEY and CDR2 SVGAGI. The CDR3 sequence is CASSPPGTGELFF. CDR3 sequence (DNA): TGTGCCAGCAGCCCCCCCGGTACCGGGGAGCTGTTTTTT.

This sequence joins TRBV5-5 and TRBJ1-4; a possible D gene is TRBD1 (5 bases). V lost 4 bases and J 3 bases, leaving 10 bases between the germline ends. The CDR3 length is 14 residues. Germline values: CDR1 SGHKS, CDR2 YYEKEE (reference sequence). CDR3 nucleotides: TGTGCCAGCAGCACCGGAGGGGCTAATGAAAAACTGTTTTTT. Amino acid sequence: CASSTGGANEKLFF. Full variable domain (remainder filled in from reference TRBV5-5 and TRBJ1-4): DAGVTQSPTHLIKTRGQQVTLRCSPISGHKSVSWYQQVLGQGPQFIFQYYEKEERGRGNFPDRFSARQFPNYSSELNVNALLLGDSALYLCASSTGGANEKLFFGSGTQLSVL.

The CDR3 sequence is CASSGWDRTGEFGYTF. CDR3 in DNA: TGTGCCAGCAGTGGGTGGGATCGGACAGGGGAGTTTGGCTACACCTTC. This rearrangement joins TRBV6-1 to TRBJ1-2; TRBD1 matches 9 bases. The ends lost 4 bases at V and 7 bases at J; junction bases unmatched: 13. This CDR3 spans 16 amino acids. The germline gives CDR1 MNHNS, CDR2 SASEGT.

The chain is built from TRBV19 and TRBJ1-1; D remains unclear. The germline V and J ends were trimmed by 5 bases and 1 base, with 11 bases remaining between them. Germline lookup yields CDR1 LNHDA and CDR2 SQIVND (reference sequence). This CDR3 region has 14 residues. The CDR3 DNA reads as TGTGCCAGTAGTTTGAGGTGGAGGAACACTGAAGCTTTCTTT. It is translated as CASSLRWRNTEAFF. The variable domain in full, with the rest retrieved from reference TRBV19 and TRBJ1-1, is DGGITQSPKYLFRKEGQNVTLSCEQNLNHDAMYWYRQDPGQGLRLIYYSQIVNDFQKGDIAEGYSVSREKKESFPLTVTSAQKNPTAFYLCASSLRWRNTEAFFGQGTRLTVV.

The chain is built from TRBV10-1 and TRBJ1-2; TRBD1 matches at 9 bases. CDR3 length: 13 residues. Unmatched junction bases numbered 5, after V lost 5 bases and J lost 7 bases. Germline V lookup: CDR1 WNHNN, CDR2 SYGVQD (reference sequence). CDR3 amino acids: CASSSGQGSGYTF. The DNA for the CDR3 is TGCGCCAGCAGTTCGGGACAGGGATCTGGCTACACCTTC.

This rearrangement joins TRBV6-5 to TRBJ1-6; 7 bases line up with TRBD1. Germline V gives CDR1 MNHEY, CDR2 SVGAGI. The CDR3 runs 15 residues. The ends lost 7 bases at V and 6 bases at J; junction bases unmatched: 9. The chain's CDR3 is CASTLQTGSNSPLHF. CDR3 DNA: TGTGCCAGCACCTTACAGACAGGGAGTAATTCACCCCTCCACTTT.

There are a few counts of this clone. The CDR3 DNA reads as TGTGCCAGCAGCTTGGGGCCAATCCCTGGAGCTTTCTTT. Residues: CASSLGPIPGAFF. The chain couples TRBV5-6 to TRBJ1-1; D not certain. Trimming took off 0 bases at V and 10 bases at J, with 13 bases between the two ends. This CDR3 contains 13 residues. CDR1 and CDR2 (germline): SGHDT, YYEEEE. Based on the CDR3 plus reference TRBV5-6 and TRBJ1-1, the full variable domain is DAGVTQSPTHLIKTRGQQVTLRCSPKSGHDTVSWYQQALGQGPQFIFQYYEEEERQRGNFPDRFSGHQFPNYSSELNVNALLLGDSALYLCASSLGPIPGAFFGQGTRLTVV.

A few counts support this clone. The genes are TRBV6-4 and TRBJ2-2; 8 positions match TRBD1. CDR3 length: 16 residues. The V segment lost 5 bases and the J segment 6 bases; nucleotides outside the gene matches: 11. CDR1 MRHNA and CDR2 SNTAGT come from the germline V gene. The CDR3 loop reads CASSSQGARVPGELFF. The CDR3 DNA follows: TGTGCCAGCAGTTCTCAGGGGGCAAGGGTCCCCGGGGAGCTGTTTTTT.

CDR3 sequence: CASSHGQGASNYGYTF. The CDR3, as DNA: TGTGCCAGCTCCCACGGACAGGGGGCTTCTAACTATGGCTACACCTTC. V is TRBV18 and J is TRBJ1-2, with TRBD1 identical over 11 bases. V dropped 6 bases and J dropped 0; count of bases not matched to a gene: 6. This CDR3 spans 16 amino acids. Germline-derived CDR1 and CDR2 are KGHSH and LQKENI.

Note on this clone: Other DNA sequences in the same sample also yield this CDR3. The genes are TRBV24-1 and TRBJ1-6; weak D call: TRBD1 (5 bases). The germline CDR1 and CDR2 sequences are KGHDR and SFDVKD. The CDR3 totals 14 residues. Trimming removed 3 bases at V and 7 bases at J, with 9 bases between. CDR3 DNA sequence: TGTGCCACCAGTGATAGCAGGGTCAATTCACCCCTCCACTTT. Residues: CATSDSRVNSPLHF.

The rearrangement uses TRBV7-2 and TRBJ1-1, with TRBD1 matching over 8 bases. CDR3 length: 13 residues. Per the germline V gene, CDR1 is SGHTA and CDR2 is FQGNSA. The ends lost 5 bases at V and 5 bases at J; junction bases unmatched: 4. CDR3 sequence: CASSAGGWTEAFF. The CDR3 DNA is TGTGCCAGCAGCGCAGGGGGCTGGACTGAAGCTTTCTTT.

This clone turned up a few times. V usage is TRBV11-2 and J usage is TRBJ2-3; 9 bases are a match to TRBD2. The CDR3 extends over 14 amino acids. Trimming cost V 1 base and J 7 bases; bases outside gene matches: 3. From germline, CDR1 is SGHAT and CDR2 FQNNGV. CDR3 residues: CASSLVGLAYTQYF. CDR3 nucleotide sequence: TGTGCCAGCAGCTTAGTGGGACTAGCATATACGCAGTATTTT.

This rearrangement joins TRBV7-2 to TRBJ1-6; possibly TRBD1 for D (5 bases). The germline CDR1 and CDR2 sequences are SGHTA and FQGNSA. The CDR3 is 14 amino acids. V lost 4 bases and J 14 bases, leaving 18 bases between the germline ends. In DNA form, the CDR3 reads TGTGCCAGCAGCTACCTTCAAGGGGAAAGGACCCTCCACTTT. This translates into CASSYLQGERTLHF.

The V call is TRBV2, the J call TRBJ2-3, with D perhaps TRBD2 (7 bases). Trimming took 7 bases from V and 0 from J, leaving 11 bases between them. CDR1 and CDR2 from the germline V gene are SNHLY and FYNNEI. This CDR3 region has 14 residues. The CDR3 sequence: CASKGGVSTDTQYF. The CDR3 DNA reads as TGTGCCAGCAAAGGGGGGGTTAGCACAGATACGCAGTATTTT.

This chain links TRBV24-1 with TRBJ2-3; 10 bases agree with TRBD2. The CDR3 loop spans 16 amino acids. Trimming at V came to 3 bases and at J to 2 bases, leaving 4 bases not matched to a gene. Germline V gene lookup returns CDR1 KGHDR and CDR2 SFDVKD. The DNA of the CDR3 is TGTGCCACCAGTGATCCTAGCGGGGGAAACACAGATACGCAGTATTTT. Its protein product is CATSDPSGGNTDTQYF.

This chain connects TRBV5-1 to TRBJ2-5; D gene ambiguous. V was pared by 0 bases and J by 2 bases, with 5 bases between. The CDR3 totals 13 residues. CDR1 SGHRS and CDR2 YFSETQ come from the germline V gene. This CDR3 reads CASSLGLQETQYF. The CDR3 DNA sequence: TGCGCCAGCAGCTTGGGACTGCAAGAGACCCAGTACTTC.

The chain employs TRBV5-6 and TRBJ2-2, with 7 bases identical to TRBD1. Germline V gene sequence: CDR1 SGHDT, CDR2 YYEEEE. J lost 2 bases, V lost 3 bases, and 4 bases had no gene match. CDR3 size: 15 residues. The CDR3 DNA reads TGTGCCAGCAGCTCCGGGACAGATAACACCGGGGAGCTGTTTTTT. Amino acids: CASSSGTDNTGELFF.

The genes are TRBV2 and TRBJ1-4; TRBD1 is a possible D gene (6 bases). Trimming shortened V by 6 bases and J by 8 bases, and 16 bases separated the two germline ends. Germline V gene lookup returns CDR1 SNHLY and CDR2 FYNNEI. This CDR3 contains 14 residues. CDR3 residues: CASRAGGGGEKLFF. CDR3 DNA: TGTGCCAGCAGGGCCGGTGGGGGGGGCGAAAAACTGTTTTTT.

V gene TRBV12-3 or TRBV12-4 combines with J gene TRBJ1-5; D is possibly TRBD1 (5 bases). The ends were cut back, 8 bases at V and 6 bases at J, with 14 bases in the middle. This CDR3 is 13 amino acids long. CDR3 sequence (DNA): TGTGCCAGCCCGCGGGGGGAAGGTCAGCCCCAGCATTTT. Translating it yields CASPRGEGQPQHF.

The V call is TRBV14, the J call TRBJ1-3, with D uncertain. CDR1 is SGHDN, CDR2 FVKESK, per germline. Trimming pared 2 bases from V and 0 bases from J, leaving 5 bases between. CDR3 size: 14 residues. As DNA, the CDR3 is TGTGCCAGCAGCCAACAGCGCTCTGGAAACACCATATATTTT. This codes for CASSQQRSGNTIYF.

The chain uses TRBV11-2 and TRBJ1-2; 8 positions match TRBD1. CDR1 is SGHAT and CDR2 is FQNNGV in the germline V gene. V was clipped by 2 bases and J by 3 bases; unmatched bases: 8. This CDR3 comprises 16 residues. The CDR3 coding sequence is TGTGCCAGCAGCTTAAGGACAGGGAGGAACGACTATGGCTACACCTTC. Its translation is CASSLRTGRNDYGYTF. Full variable domain (outside the CDR3, taken from reference TRBV11-2 and TRBJ1-2): EAGVAQSPRYKIIEKRQSVAFWCNPISGHATLYWYQQILGQGPKLLIQFQNNGVVDDSQLPKDRFSAERLKGVDSTLKIQPAKLEDSAVYLCASSLRTGRNDYGYTFGSGTRLTVV.

The gene calls are TRBV7-3 and TRBJ2-1; 7 bases align to TRBD1. This CDR3 is 15 amino acids long. The trim removed 5 bases at V and 1 base at J, leaving 5 bases unmatched. Germline V lookup: CDR1 SGHTA, CDR2 FQGTGA. The chain's CDR3 is CASSLDRSSYNEQFF. The CDR3 bases are TGTGCCAGCAGCCTGGACAGGAGTTCCTACAATGAGCAGTTCTTC. Full variable domain (remainder filled in from reference TRBV7-3 and TRBJ2-1): GAGVSQTPSNKVTEKGKYVELRCDPISGHTALYWYRQSLGQGPEFLIYFQGTGAADDSGLPNDRFFAVRPEGSVSTLKIQRTERGDSAVYLCASSLDRSSYNEQFFGPGTRLTVL.

The V gene is TRBV4-1, the J gene TRBJ1-1; D might be TRBD1 (5 bases). Germline V gives CDR1 MGHRA, CDR2 YSYEKL. This CDR3 is 15 amino acids long. Trimming shortened V by 5 bases and J by 4 bases, and 17 bases separated the two germline ends. The CDR3, as DNA: TGCGCCAGCAGCGACTCGAAGTCAGGGATCACTGAAGCTTTCTTT. This gives the protein CASSDSKSGITEAFF.

The rearrangement uses TRBV7-3 and TRBJ2-1; 7 bases agree with TRBD1. With V trimmed by 7 bases and J by 5 bases, 8 bases remained unmatched. The germline V gene encodes CDR1 SGHTA and CDR2 FQGTGA. The CDR3 is made up of 14 amino acids. CDR3 amino acids: CASKLDRTHNEQFF. The CDR3 nucleotides read TGTGCCAGCAAGTTGGACAGGACCCACAATGAGCAGTTCTTC.

CDR3 protein: CAWSVQLAGGTGELFF. CDR3 nucleotide sequence: TGTGCCTGGAGTGTACAACTAGCGGGGGGGACCGGGGAGCTGTTTTTT. The rearrangement joins TRBV30 to TRBJ2-2, with 13 nucleotides matching TRBD2. This CDR3 is 16 amino acids long. The trim removed 0 bases at V and 5 bases at J, leaving 3 bases unmatched. CDR1 is GTSNPN, CDR2 SVGIG, per germline (reference sequence).

The rearrangement joins TRBV19 to TRBJ2-5; D possibly corresponds to TRBD2 (5 bases). V lost 2 bases to trimming and J lost 5 bases, with 15 bases between them. CDR1 and CDR2 from the germline V gene are LNHDA and SQIVND (reference sequence). This CDR3 is built from 15 residues. In nucleotides, the CDR3 is TGTGCCAGTAGTATACGGACCGCGGCGGGTGAGACCCAGTACTTC. Translation gives CASSIRTAAGETQYF.